The 9 T cell receptor beta chains listed next were all sequenced from one sample in a study of T cell repertoires in cytomegalovirus infection. TCRdb passed the reads through MiXCR, listing each CDR3 protein once. The data show about 300,000 distinct CDR3 sequences, approximately 10% seen once. The sample was PBMCs. Source of these receptors: a human donor in good health (CMV status not recorded). Some clones in this sample may be carry-over from other donors' samples.

The chain has TRBV9 and TRBJ1-1; 12 nucleotides line up with TRBD1. CDR1 and CDR2 (germline): SGDLS, YYNGEE. This CDR3 contains 15 residues. Trimming at V came to 0 bases and at J to 10 bases, leaving 7 bases not matched to a gene. The CDR3: CASSVAPGQGARAFF. The CDR3 DNA is TGTGCCAGCAGCGTAGCTCCGGGACAGGGGGCGCGAGCTTTCTTT. Using reference TRBV9 and TRBJ1-1 for the parts outside the CDR3, the full variable domain is DSGVTQTPKHLITATGQRVTLRCSPRSGDLSVYWYQQSLDQGLQFLIQYYNGEERAKGNILERFSAQQFPDLHSELNLSSLELGDSALYFCASSVAPGQGARAFFGQGTRLTVV.

A few counts support this clonotype. The chain uses TRBV19 and TRBJ2-1; TRBD1 matches at 8 bases. The germline CDR1 and CDR2 sequences are LNHDA and SQIVND (reference sequence). The CDR3 sequence is 16 residues long. Trimming removed 5 bases from V and 7 bases from J; junction bases left unmatched: 13. CDR3 region: CASSSLPRTGWNEQFF. DNA of the CDR3: TGTGCCAGTAGTTCCTTACCCCGGACAGGGTGGAATGAGCAGTTCTTC.

This sequence joins TRBV7-9 and TRBJ1-1; D is unclear. The ends were cut back, 3 bases at V and 4 bases at J, with 12 bases in the middle. The germline gives CDR1 SEHNR, CDR2 FQNEAQ (reference sequence). This CDR3 spans 14 amino acids. The CDR3 DNA reads as TGTGCCAGCAGCTTTGCGGGGTCTACCACTGAAGCTTTCTTT. This sequence encodes CASSFAGSTTEAFF. Filled out from reference TRBV7-9 and TRBJ1-1, the complete variable domain reads DTGVSQNPRHKITKRGQNVTFRCDPISEHNRLYWYRQTLGQGPEFLTYFQNEAQLEKSRLLSDRFSAERPKGSFSTLEIQRTEQGDSAMYLCASSFAGSTTEAFFGQGTRLTVV.

This clonotype was counted many times. The J gene is TRBJ1-5, the V gene TRBV10-2; D is unresolved. Germline CDR1 is WSHSY and CDR2 is SAAADI. The CDR3 is made up of 12 amino acids. Trimming removed 2 bases from V and 7 bases from J, with 6 bases in between. The chain's CDR3 is CASSEGGQPQHF. CDR3 DNA: TGCGCCAGCAGTGAGGGTGGCCAGCCCCAGCATTTT.

Note on this clonotype: A read error is possible here, since a much larger clone lies one base away. The rearrangement uses TRBV29-1 and TRBJ1-2, with a weak D call TRBD1 (5 bases). Trimming cost V 6 bases and J 4 bases, with 12 bases left between them. This CDR3 region has 12 residues. Germline V gene lookup returns CDR1 SQVTM and CDR2 ANQGSEA. Here the CDR3 DNA reads TGCAGCGTCAGGGACGCCTTCTATGGCTACACCTTC. It is translated as CSVRDAFYGYTF.

This clonotype has a count of ten or more. This chain links TRBV5-6 with TRBJ2-7; 10 bases agree with TRBD1. V was pared by 3 bases and J by 6 bases, with 12 bases of the junction left unmatched. The germline V gene has CDR1 SGHDT and CDR2 YYEEEE. The CDR3 is 16 amino acids. In nucleotides, the CDR3 is TGTGCCAGCAGCTCGCCGTGGAGACAGGGGGCGGCCGAGCAGTACGTC. Protein: CASSSPWRQGAAEQYV.

There are many counts of this clonotype. The CDR3 reads CASSLPGQGAETQYF. The CDR3 DNA follows: TGTGCCAGCAGCTTACCGGGACAGGGGGCTGAGACCCAGTACTTC. This rearrangement joins TRBV11-1 to TRBJ2-5, with 12 bases aligning to TRBD1. Trimming removed 2 bases from V and 5 bases from J; junction bases left unmatched: 3. The CDR3 length is 15 residues. From germline, CDR1 is SGHAT and CDR2 FQDESV (reference sequence).

At least ten counts were recorded for this clonotype. The chain has TRBV20-1 and TRBJ2-5; D gene unclear. Trimming removed 7 bases at V and 2 bases at J, with 14 bases between. Germline V gives CDR1 DFQATT, CDR2 SNEGSKA (reference sequence). The CDR3 spans 13 residues. CDR3 in amino acids: CSGWNHQQETQYF. The DNA of the CDR3 is TGCAGTGGGTGGAACCACCAACAAGAGACCCAGTACTTC.

This clonotype was seen many times. The chain carries TRBV7-2 and TRBJ2-2, with D unresolved. Germline CDR1 reads SGHTA; CDR2 reads FQGNSA. V was shortened by 3 bases and J by 8 bases, with 16 bases between the two germline ends. There are 15 residues in the CDR3. CDR3 DNA: TGTGCCAGCAGCTTGGTTAGTTCGGCCCAGGGGGAGCTGTTTTTT. The encoded protein is CASSLVSSAQGELFF.